This TCR beta chain stems from a study of cytomegalovirus exposure and HLA in healthy donors. Study as a whole: Among 350 to 500 genotyped donors, more than 65% fell in the Caucasian-associated ancestry cluster.

Study findings and constraints: Researchers left out some V segments, among them TRBV6-2 and TRBV6-3, as indistinguishable. Three CMV-associated chains proved CMV antigen-specific in vitro. TCR beta sequences reportedly predicted most subjects' HLA-A and HLA-B alleles accurately.

PCR primers comprised 60 Vbeta and 13 Jbeta primers. Repertoires were generated with immunoSEQ multiplex PCR, while TCRdb's copy carries only in-frame clones and drops some. In the table there are 150,000 to 200,000 clones, about 80% of which are singletons. In the case of this clone: As yet, its antigen is unknown.

Germline V gene lookup returns CDR1 SEHNR and CDR2 FQNEAQ (reference sequence). This CDR3 region has 16 residues. Trimming shortened V by 2 bases and J by 8 bases, and 21 bases separated the two germline ends. This clonotype originated in a young man in good health and CMV-seronegative. The chain is built from TRBV7-9 and TRBJ1-2, with D perhaps TRBD1 (5 bases). The sequenced material came from PBMCs. The CDR3 nucleotides read TGTGCCAGCAGCTTAAACCCCGGGACTCACGGGGGAGGCTACACCTTC. Its protein is CASSLNPGTHGGGYTF.